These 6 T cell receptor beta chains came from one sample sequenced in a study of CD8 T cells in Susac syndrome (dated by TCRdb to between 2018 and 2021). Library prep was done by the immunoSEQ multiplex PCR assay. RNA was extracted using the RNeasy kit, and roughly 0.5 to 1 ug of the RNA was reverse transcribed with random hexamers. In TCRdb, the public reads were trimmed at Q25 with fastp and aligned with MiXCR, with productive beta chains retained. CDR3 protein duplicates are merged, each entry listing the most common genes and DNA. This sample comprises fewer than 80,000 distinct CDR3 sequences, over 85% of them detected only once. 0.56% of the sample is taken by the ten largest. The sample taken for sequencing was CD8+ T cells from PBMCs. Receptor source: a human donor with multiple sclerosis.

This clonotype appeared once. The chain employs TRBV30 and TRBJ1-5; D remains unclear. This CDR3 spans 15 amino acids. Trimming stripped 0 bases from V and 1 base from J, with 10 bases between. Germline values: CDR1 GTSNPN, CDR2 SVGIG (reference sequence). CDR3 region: CAWSVGSLSNQPQHF. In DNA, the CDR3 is TGTGCCTGGAGTGTTGGGAGTTTGAGCAATCAGCCCCAGCATTTT.

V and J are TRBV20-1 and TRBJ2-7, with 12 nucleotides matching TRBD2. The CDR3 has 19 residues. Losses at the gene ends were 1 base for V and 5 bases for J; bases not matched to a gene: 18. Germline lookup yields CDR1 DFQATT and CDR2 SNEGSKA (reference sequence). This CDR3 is CSARVPASGRAGIQDEQYF. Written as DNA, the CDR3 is TGCAGTGCTAGAGTTCCCGCTAGCGGGAGGGCCGGTATTCAGGACGAGCAGTACTTC.

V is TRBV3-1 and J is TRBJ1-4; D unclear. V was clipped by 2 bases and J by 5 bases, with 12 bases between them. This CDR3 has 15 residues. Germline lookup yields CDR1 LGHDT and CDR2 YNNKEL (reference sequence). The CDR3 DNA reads TGTGCCAGCAGCCAACCGACGGACCTCAATGAAAAACTGTTTTTT. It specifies CASSQPTDLNEKLFF.

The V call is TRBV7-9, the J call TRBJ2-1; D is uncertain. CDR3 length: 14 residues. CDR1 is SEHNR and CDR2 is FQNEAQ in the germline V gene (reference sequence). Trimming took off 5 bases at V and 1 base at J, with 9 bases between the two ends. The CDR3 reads CASSPKTSYNEQFF. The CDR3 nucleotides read TGTGCCAGCAGCCCTAAGACTTCCTACAATGAGCAGTTCTTC. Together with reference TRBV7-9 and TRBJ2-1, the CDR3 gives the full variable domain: DTGVSQNPRHKITKRGQNVTFRCDPISEHNRLYWYRQTLGQGPEFLTYFQNEAQLEKSRLLSDRFSAERPKGSFSTLEIQRTEQGDSAMYLCASSPKTSYNEQFFGPGTRLTVL.

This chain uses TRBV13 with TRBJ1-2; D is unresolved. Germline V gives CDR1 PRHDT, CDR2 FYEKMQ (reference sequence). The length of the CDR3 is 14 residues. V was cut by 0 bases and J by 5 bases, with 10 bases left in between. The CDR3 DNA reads TGTGCCAGCAGCTTAGGTGTGGTTACGTATGGCTACACCTTC. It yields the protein CASSLGVVTYGYTF. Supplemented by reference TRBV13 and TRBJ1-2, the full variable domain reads AAGVIQSPRHLIKEKRETATLKCYPIPRHDTVYWYQQGPGQDPQFLISFYEKMQSDKGSIPDRFSAQQFSDYHSELNMSSLELGDSALYFCASSLGVVTYGYTFGSGTRLTVV.

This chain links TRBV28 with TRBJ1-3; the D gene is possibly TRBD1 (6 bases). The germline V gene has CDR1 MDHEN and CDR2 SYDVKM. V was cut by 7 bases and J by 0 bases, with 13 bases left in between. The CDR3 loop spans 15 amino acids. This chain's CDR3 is CASKPTGSSGNTIYF. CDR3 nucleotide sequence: TGTGCCAGCAAACCGACAGGTTCCTCTGGAAACACCATATATTTT.